The clone carrying this TCR beta chain came up many times. Its antigen is undetermined. The time point: persistent/refractory GD, antithyroid drugs over 5 years with positive TRAb. RNA isolated from PBMCs was used to make the TCR library. The data are from a study of regulatory T cells in long-lasting Graves disease. Study findings and constraints: Persistent disease was associated with favored TRBV28 usage and with favored use of TRBJ1-2 and TRBJ2-5. Results may be inaccurate due to the small sample size.

Libraries of TCR beta came from iRepertoire HTBI primers plus Arm-PCR of CDR3 regions. TCRdb reprocessed the multiplex PCR reads via MiXCR and lists one record per CDR3 protein. Counted here are around 460,000 distinct CDR3 sequences, about 22% occurring once; the ten biggest clones make up around 7%. This CDR3 has 15 amino acids. CDR1 and CDR2 (germline): SGHVS, FQNEAQ. The V segment lost 4 bases and the J segment 8 bases; nucleotides outside the gene matches: 10. This chain uses TRBV7-8 with TRBJ1-4; 7 bases line up with TRBD1. The sequencing used peripheral blood mononuclear cells (PBMCs), collected when the disease was refractory, from a patient treated with antithyroid drugs. The receptor was derived from a female donor with Graves disease. CDR3 region: CASSWEPGQHEKLFF. CDR3 nucleotides: TGTGCCAGCAGCTGGGAACCGGGACAGCACGAAAAACTGTTTTTT.